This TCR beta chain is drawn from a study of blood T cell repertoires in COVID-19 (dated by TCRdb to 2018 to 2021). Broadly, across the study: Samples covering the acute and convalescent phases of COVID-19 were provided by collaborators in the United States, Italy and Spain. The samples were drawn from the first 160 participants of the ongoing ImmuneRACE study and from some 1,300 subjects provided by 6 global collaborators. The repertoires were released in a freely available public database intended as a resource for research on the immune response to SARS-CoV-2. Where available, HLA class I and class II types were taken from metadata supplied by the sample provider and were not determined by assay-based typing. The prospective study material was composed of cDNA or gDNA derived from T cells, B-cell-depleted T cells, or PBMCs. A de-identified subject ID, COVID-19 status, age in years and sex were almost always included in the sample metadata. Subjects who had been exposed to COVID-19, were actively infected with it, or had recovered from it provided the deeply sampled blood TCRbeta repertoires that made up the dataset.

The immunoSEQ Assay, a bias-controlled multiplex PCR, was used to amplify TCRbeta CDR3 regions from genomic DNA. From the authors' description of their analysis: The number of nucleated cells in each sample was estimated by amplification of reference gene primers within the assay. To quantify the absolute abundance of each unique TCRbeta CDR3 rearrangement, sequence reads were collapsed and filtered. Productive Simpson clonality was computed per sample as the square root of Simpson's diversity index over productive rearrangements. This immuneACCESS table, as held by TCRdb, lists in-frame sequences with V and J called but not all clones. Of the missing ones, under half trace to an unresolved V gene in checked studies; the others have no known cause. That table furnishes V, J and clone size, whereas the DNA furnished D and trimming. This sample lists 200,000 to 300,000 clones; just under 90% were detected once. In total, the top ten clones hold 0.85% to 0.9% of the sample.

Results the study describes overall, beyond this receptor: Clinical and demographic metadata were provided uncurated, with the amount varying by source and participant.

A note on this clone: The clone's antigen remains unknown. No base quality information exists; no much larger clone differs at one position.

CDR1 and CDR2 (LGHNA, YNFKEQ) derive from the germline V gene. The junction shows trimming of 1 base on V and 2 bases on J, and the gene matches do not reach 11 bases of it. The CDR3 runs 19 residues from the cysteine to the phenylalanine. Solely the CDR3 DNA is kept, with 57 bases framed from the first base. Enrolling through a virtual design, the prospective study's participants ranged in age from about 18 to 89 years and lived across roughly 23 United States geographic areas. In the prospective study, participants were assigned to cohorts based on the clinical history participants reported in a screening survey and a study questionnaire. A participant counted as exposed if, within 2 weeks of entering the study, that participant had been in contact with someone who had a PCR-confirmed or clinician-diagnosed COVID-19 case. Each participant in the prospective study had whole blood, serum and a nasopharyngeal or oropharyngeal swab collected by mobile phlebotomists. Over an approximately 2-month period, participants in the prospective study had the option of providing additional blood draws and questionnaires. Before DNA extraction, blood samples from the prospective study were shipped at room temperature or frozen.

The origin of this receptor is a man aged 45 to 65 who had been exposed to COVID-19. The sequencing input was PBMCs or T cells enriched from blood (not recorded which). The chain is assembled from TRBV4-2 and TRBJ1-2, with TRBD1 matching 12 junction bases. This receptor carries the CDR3 CASSQATGTGGLQNYGYTF. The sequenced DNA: TGTGCCAGCAGCCAAGCAACCGGGACAGGGGGCTTACAAAACTATGGCTACACCTTC.